The clone carrying this TCR beta chain occurred many times. Its antigen is undetermined. At one end, the junction sequence differs from germline, possibly due to a read error. The data were taken from a study of Graves' ophthalmopathy and Graves' hyperthyroidism. Study findings and constraints: The authors also found most expanded thyroid clonotypes above 0.001 frequency in blood.

Transcripts of RNA were the source for amplifying TCR beta CDR3 regions. Second-round multiplex PCR came after first-round RT-PCR with HTBI primers. TCRdb passed the multiplex PCR reads through MiXCR, listing each CDR3 protein once. Of under 350,000 distinct CDR3 sequences listed, roughly 17% are singletons. The V gene's germline CDR1 is MDHEN and CDR2 SYDVKM. This CDR3 is 17 amino acids long. The sample was peripheral blood. This sequence was found in an adult man with Graves' ophthalmopathy. The chain is built from TRBV28 and TRBJ2-7; 11 bases agree with TRBD2. For the CDR3, the DNA is TGTGCCAGCAGATTATTCTCTAGCGGGGGGCGTTTCTACGAGCAGTACTTC. Translation: CASRLFSSGGRFYEQYF. Together with reference TRBV28 and TRBJ2-7, the CDR3 gives the full variable domain: DVKVTQSSRYLVKRTGEKVFLECVQDMDHENMFWYRQDPGLGLRLIYFSYDVKMKEKGDIPEGYSVSREKKERFSLILESASTNQTSMYLCASRLFSSGGRFYEQYFGPGTRLTVT.